Listed here are 26 T cell receptor beta chains from one sample, sequenced in a study of shared clonotypes between healthy human individuals. Libraries were prepared by immunoSEQ multiplex PCR; TCRdb keeps only in-frame clonotypes and omits some of them. The profile shows 450,000 to 500,000 clones, about 80% of them singletons. Sequencing was carried out using PBMCs. The source of these receptors is a middle-aged woman in good health. Some clones in this sample may be carry-over from other donors' samples.

The J gene is TRBJ2-1, the V gene TRBV19; D perhaps matches TRBD1 (5 bases). The CDR3 runs 12 residues. Germline values: CDR1 LNHDA, CDR2 SQIVND (reference sequence). Trimming shortened V by 6 bases and J by 5 bases, and 8 bases separated the two germline ends. As DNA, the CDR3 is TGTGCCAGTAGGCTAGGGGACAATGAGCAGTTCTTC. It yields the protein CASRLGDNEQFF.

The V and J genes are TRBV6-1 and TRBJ2-7; D may be TRBD1 or TRBD2 (6 bases each). CDR1 and CDR2 (germline): MNHNS, SASEGT. Trimming left V 0 bases short and J 4 bases short, with 10 bases between. The CDR3 totals 14 residues. The CDR3 region is CASSEAGGQYEQYF. For the CDR3, the DNA is TGTGCCAGCAGTGAAGCTGGGGGGCAATACGAGCAGTACTTC.

The V gene is TRBV30, the J gene TRBJ1-4; 8 bases map to TRBD1. After removal of 2 bases from V and 4 bases from J, the junction contained 3 bases not matched to a gene. CDR3 length equals 14 residues. Germline loops: CDR1 GTSNPN, CDR2 SVGIG (reference sequence). In nucleotides, the CDR3 is TGTGCCTGGAGTTCAGGGGGCGGTAATGAAAAACTGTTTTTT. This gives the protein CAWSSGGGNEKLFF. The full variable domain, its missing parts supplied by reference TRBV30 and TRBJ1-4, is SQTIHQWPATLVQPVGSPLSLECTVEGTSNPNLYWYRQAAGRGLQLLFYSVGIGQISSEVPQNLSASRPQDRQFILSSKKLLLSDSGFYLCAWSSGGGNEKLFFGSGTQLSVL.

V is TRBV14 and J is TRBJ2-1, with TRBD2 matching 11 bases. With 3 bases clipped from V and 6 bases from J, the junction kept 4 bases outside the gene matches. Germline CDR1 and CDR2: SGHDN and FVKESK. The CDR3 contains 15 residues. The chain's CDR3 is CASSQLAGGPNEQFF. CDR3 sequence (DNA): TGTGCCAGCAGCCAGCTAGCGGGAGGCCCCAATGAGCAGTTCTTC.

This clone was observed a few times. V is TRBV6-1 and J is TRBJ2-3; TRBD1 or TRBD2 may be the D gene (5 bases each). Germline V CDR1 and CDR2: MNHNS, SASEGT. The CDR3 covers 13 residues. V was shortened by 8 bases and J by 4 bases, with 13 bases between the two germline ends. The CDR3 spells CASVFGAADTQYF. CDR3 DNA sequence: TGTGCCAGCGTGTTCGGGGCGGCAGATACGCAGTATTTT.

This chain connects TRBV7-3 to TRBJ1-2; D might be TRBD1 (6 bases). The germline V gene has CDR1 SGHTA and CDR2 FQGTGA. V lost 0 bases, J lost 8 bases, and 13 bases lay in between. The CDR3 extends over 14 amino acids. In nucleotides, the CDR3 is TGTGCCAGCAGCTTAACGACAGGTTGGGGCGGCTACACCTTC. Translation: CASSLTTGWGGYTF.

The rearrangement uses TRBV6-5 and TRBJ1-4, with TRBD1 as a possible D gene (6 bases). Trimming removed 4 bases at V and 5 bases at J, with 14 bases between. There are 15 residues in the CDR3. Germline-derived CDR1 and CDR2 are MNHEY and SVGAGI. CDR3 protein: CASSSGAPPNEKLFF. Here the CDR3 DNA reads TGTGCCAGCAGTTCAGGGGCGCCCCCCAATGAAAAACTGTTTTTT.

This CDR3 reads CARSPDYTLAKNIQYF. For the CDR3, the DNA is TGTGCCAGAAGCCCCGATTACACTCTAGCCAAAAACATTCAGTACTTC. The chain is built from TRBV5-3 and TRBJ2-4; D not resolved. TRBV5-3 is flagged as an ORF with uncertain function. With 4 bases removed from V and 0 bases from J, the gap between germline ends came to 14 bases. The CDR3 has 16 amino acids.

The chain is built from TRBV5-4 and TRBJ2-1, with 10 bases fitting TRBD2. V shed 4 bases and J 9 bases; nucleotides not matched to a gene: 13. Germline V CDR1 and CDR2: SGHNT, YYREEE (reference sequence). The CDR3 runs to 16 residues. The CDR3 spells CASSPLGPSGRSEQFF. CDR3 sequence (DNA): TGTGCCAGCAGCCCCTTGGGGCCTAGCGGGAGAAGTGAGCAGTTCTTC.

The chain joins TRBV6-5 to TRBJ1-1; D is uncertain. V shed 4 bases and J shed 3 bases, with 9 bases lying between them. Germline lookup yields CDR1 MNHEY and CDR2 SVGAGI. The CDR3 covers 13 residues. CDR3 amino acids: CASSLVRHTEAFF. CDR3 nucleotide sequence: TGTGCCAGCAGTTTGGTGAGACACACTGAAGCTTTCTTT.

The chain employs TRBV19 and TRBJ1-5; no reliable D call. The CDR3 totals 14 residues. V shed 4 bases and J shed 6 bases, with 13 bases lying between them. Germline V lookup: CDR1 LNHDA, CDR2 SQIVND (reference sequence). The CDR3 sequence is CASSNWGNSQPQHF. The DNA of the CDR3 is TGTGCCAGTAGTAATTGGGGTAATAGTCAGCCCCAGCATTTT.

The chain uses TRBV5-6 and TRBJ2-1; TRBD2 aligns across 15 bases. The CDR3 sequence is 19 residues long. V was pared by 0 bases and J by 5 bases, with 9 bases of the junction left unmatched. CDR1 is SGHDT and CDR2 is YYEEEE in the germline V gene. The CDR3, as DNA: TGTGCCAGCAGCTTGGGGCCCCGGACTAGCGGGAGGGTAAACAATGAGCAGTTCTTC. Protein: CASSLGPRTSGRVNNEQFF.

This clone has a single count. CDR3 nucleotide sequence: TGTGCCGCGCGGGGGTTCTTGGATCAGCCCCAGCATTTT. This translates into CAARGFLDQPQHF. This chain joins TRBV6-1 and TRBJ1-5, with a weak D call TRBD1 (5 bases). Germline lookup yields CDR1 MNHNS and CDR2 SASEGT. The V end was cut by 11 bases, the J end by 5 bases, with 16 bases between. This CDR3 comprises 13 residues.

The chain joins TRBV7-8 to TRBJ2-7, with 7 bases aligning to TRBD1. The CDR3 contains 16 residues. Germline CDR1 and CDR2: SGHVS and FQNEAQ. V was clipped by 8 bases and J by 2 bases; unmatched bases: 15. This CDR3 is CASLGGGQGVPYEQYF. CDR3 in DNA: TGTGCCAGCCTAGGAGGTGGGCAGGGGGTCCCCTACGAGCAGTACTTC.

Only a few counts were recorded for this clone. This chain uses TRBV7-2 with TRBJ2-2; D remains unclear. There are 14 residues in the CDR3. CDR1 is SGHTA, CDR2 FQGNSA, per germline. Trimming removed 1 base at V and 4 bases at J, with 7 bases between. The CDR3 spells CASSLGPGTGELFF. The CDR3 nucleotides read TGTGCCAGCAGCTTAGGTCCCGGCACCGGGGAGCTGTTTTTT.

The sample holds one count of this clone. V and J are TRBV7-2 and TRBJ2-5; no firm D call. The CDR3 has 17 amino acids. Looked up from germline, CDR1 is SGHTA and CDR2 is FQGNSA. V was cut by 1 base and J by 4 bases, with 19 bases left in between. The CDR3 nucleotides are TGTGCCAGCAGCTTAGTACGGACGGCCCAAGGTTTAGAGACCCAGTACTTC. Its translation is CASSLVRTAQGLETQYF.

The V and J genes are TRBV6-5 and TRBJ2-5; 9 bases line up with TRBD2. The CDR3 contains 16 residues. Looked up from germline, CDR1 is MNHEY and CDR2 is SVGAGI. With V trimmed by 4 bases and J by 4 bases, 10 bases remained unmatched. Written as DNA, the CDR3 is TGTGCCAGCAGTTCCCCGAGTAGCGGGGGCGGAGAGACCCAGTACTTC. Its protein is CASSSPSSGGGETQYF.

The rearrangement uses TRBV19 and TRBJ2-1, with TRBD1 identical over 7 bases. CDR1 and CDR2 from the germline V gene are LNHDA and SQIVND (reference sequence). V shed 0 bases, J shed 4 bases, and the junction held 3 bases outside the gene matches. The CDR3 has 15 amino acids. CDR3 residues: CASSIEMTGYNEQFF. The CDR3 nucleotides are TGTGCCAGTAGTATAGAGATGACAGGGTACAATGAGCAGTTCTTC. The variable domain in full, with the rest retrieved from reference TRBV19 and TRBJ2-1, is DGGITQSPKYLFRKEGQNVTLSCEQNLNHDAMYWYRQDPGQGLRLIYYSQIVNDFQKGDIAEGYSVSREKKESFPLTVTSAQKNPTAFYLCASSIEMTGYNEQFFGPGTRLTVL.

In regard to this clone: This likely reflects a read error, since a far larger clone is one base away. This sample includes further DNA sequences coding for the same CDR3. This chain uses TRBV7-2 with TRBJ1-2; 9 bases fit TRBD1. With 7 bases clipped from V and 7 bases from J, the junction kept 7 bases outside the gene matches. Per the germline V gene, CDR1 is SGHTA and CDR2 is FQGNSA. The CDR3 extends over 13 amino acids. CDR3 protein: CASNRQGEGGYTF. As DNA, the CDR3 is TGTGCCAGCAACCGACAGGGGGAGGGTGGCTACACCTTC.

The chain combines TRBV27 with TRBJ2-1; D could derive from TRBD1 or TRBD2 (5 bases each). The CDR3 length is 17 residues. In germline, CDR1 is MNHEY, CDR2 SMNVEV (reference sequence). V was trimmed by 7 bases and J by 0 bases, leaving 19 bases between them. This CDR3 reads CASTYLGDGGSYNEQFF. The CDR3 DNA sequence: TGTGCCAGCACCTACTTAGGGGACGGAGGCTCCTACAATGAGCAGTTCTTC.

The chain has TRBV27 and TRBJ2-7, with TRBD1 identical over 10 bases. In germline, CDR1 is MNHEY, CDR2 SMNVEV (reference sequence). This CDR3 has 16 residues. V shed 5 bases, J shed 0 bases, and the junction held 7 bases outside the gene matches. CDR3 residues: CASSRDRGFSSYEQYF. The CDR3 nucleotides read TGTGCCAGCAGTCGGGACAGGGGCTTTAGCTCCTACGAGCAGTACTTC.

This clone has just a few counts. In DNA form, the CDR3 reads TGTGCCAGCTCCGCGGCGGGAGGGGTGGACACTGAAGCTTTCTTT. It encodes CASSAAGGVDTEAFF. The J gene is TRBJ1-1, the V gene TRBV18; tentative D call: TRBD1 (5 bases). Germline loops: CDR1 KGHSH, CDR2 LQKENI. The ends were cut back, 6 bases at V and 3 bases at J, with 17 bases in the middle. This CDR3 contains 15 residues. Combining the CDR3 with reference TRBV18 and TRBJ1-1 gives the whole variable domain NAGVMQNPRHLVRRRGQEARLRCSPMKGHSHVYWYRQLPEEGLKFMVYLQKENIIDESGMPKERFSAEFPKEGPSILRIQQVVRGDSAAYFCASSAAGGVDTEAFFGQGTRLTVV.

The CDR3 DNA reads as TGTGCCACCAGCAGAGATCCCGGGACAGGGGTCACTGAAGCTTTCTTT. Translating gives CATSRDPGTGVTEAFF. This chain joins TRBV15 and TRBJ1-1; 10 bases agree with TRBD1. J lost 4 bases, V lost 0 bases, and 5 bases had no gene match. There are 16 residues in the CDR3. CDR1 is LNHNV and CDR2 is YYDKDF in the germline V gene (reference sequence).

This clone was counted many times. V gene TRBV27 combines with J gene TRBJ1-1; D gene uncertain. Germline CDR1 reads MNHEY; CDR2 reads SMNVEV (reference sequence). Trimming removed 3 bases at V and 1 base at J, with 6 bases between. The CDR3 is 13 residues long. The CDR3 here is CASSFIGNTEAFF. The CDR3 bases are TGTGCCAGCAGTTTCATCGGGAACACTGAAGCTTTCTTT.

Comment on this clone: Just one base apart from a much larger clone, this may be a read error. This sequence joins TRBV7-2 and TRBJ1-1; D call uncertain. From germline, CDR1 is SGHTA and CDR2 FQGNSA. Trimming pared 2 bases from V and 11 bases from J, leaving 18 bases between. CDR3 length: 14 residues. CDR3 sequence: CASSLSHLHDLAFF. In DNA form, the CDR3 reads TGTGCCAGCAGCTTATCCCATTTACATGATTTGGCTTTCTTT.

J is TRBJ1-3 and V is TRBV7-8; D uncertain. V was clipped by 5 bases and J by 0 bases, with 14 bases between them. The CDR3 totals 16 residues. Looked up from germline, CDR1 is SGHVS and CDR2 is FQNEAQ. The DNA of the CDR3 is TGTGCCAGCAGCCCTCTCCGACTAATCTCTGGAAACACCATATATTTT. Amino acids: CASSPLRLISGNTIYF.